The clone carrying this T cell receptor (beta chain) was seen many times. The antigen is undetermined. The sample originates from a study of T-cell reconstitution after alpha-beta-depleted transplantation in children. Study-wide results and caveats: There were reportedly several hundred expanded graft clones from which alpha-beta T cells came about two months after transplant. The high TCRbeta diversity at day 60 in some patients came from surviving recipient T cells and thymic progenitors.

This sample's TCRbeta library carried unique molecular identifier barcodes. One entry per CDR3 protein results from TCRdb running MiXCR on the PCR reads. The sample includes roughly 300,000 distinct CDR3 sequences, roughly 11% seen only once; the top ten take less than 25%. V was pared by 1 base and J by 6 bases, with 6 bases of the junction left unmatched. CDR3 size: 16 residues. The germline CDR1 and CDR2 sequences are LGHDT and YNNKEL (reference sequence). The V gene is TRBV3-1, the J gene TRBJ1-5; 10 positions agree with TRBD1. The clonotype was recovered from a male patient under 10 years old who had a stem cell transplant for chronic granulomatous disease, so the T cells may come from the graft donor. The specimen was peripheral blood, collected 180 days after TCRalphabeta/CD19-depleted stem cell transplant. CDR3 DNA sequence: TGTGCCAGCAGCCAAGGATCCGGGACAGGGGTTCAGCCCCAGCATTTT. As protein: CASSQGSGTGVQPQHF.